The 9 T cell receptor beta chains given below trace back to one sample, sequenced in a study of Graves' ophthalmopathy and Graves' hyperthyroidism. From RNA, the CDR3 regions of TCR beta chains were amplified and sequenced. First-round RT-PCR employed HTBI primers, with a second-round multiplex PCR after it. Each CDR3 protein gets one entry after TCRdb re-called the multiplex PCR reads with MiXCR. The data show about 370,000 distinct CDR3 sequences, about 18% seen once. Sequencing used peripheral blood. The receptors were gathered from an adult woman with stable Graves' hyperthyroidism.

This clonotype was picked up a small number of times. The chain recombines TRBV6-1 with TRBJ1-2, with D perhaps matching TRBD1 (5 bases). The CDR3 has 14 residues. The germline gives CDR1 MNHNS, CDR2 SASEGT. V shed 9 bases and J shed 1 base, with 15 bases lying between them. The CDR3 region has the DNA TGTGCCAGTAGGGGCAGTGGATTTAACTATGGCTACACCTTC. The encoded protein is CASRGSGFNYGYTF.

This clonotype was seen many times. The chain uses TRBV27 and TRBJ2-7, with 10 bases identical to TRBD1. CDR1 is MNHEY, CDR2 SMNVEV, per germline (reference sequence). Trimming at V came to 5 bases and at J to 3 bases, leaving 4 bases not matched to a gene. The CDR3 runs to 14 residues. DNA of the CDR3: TGTGCCAGCAGTCGGACAGGGGGAAGCTACGAGCAGTACTTC. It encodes CASSRTGGSYEQYF.

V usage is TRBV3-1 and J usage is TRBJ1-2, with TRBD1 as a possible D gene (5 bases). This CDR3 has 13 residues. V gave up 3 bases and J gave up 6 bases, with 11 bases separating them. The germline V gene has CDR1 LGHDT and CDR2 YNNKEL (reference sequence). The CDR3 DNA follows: TGTGCCAGCAGCCAGCTCAGGGCTCATGGCTACACCTTC. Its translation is CASSQLRAHGYTF.

CDR3 nucleotides: TGTGCCAGCACCTCATCGGGGGAGCAGTACTTC. This encodes CASTSSGEQYF. The genes are TRBV27 and TRBJ2-7, with a possible D match to TRBD2 (5 bases). Looked up from germline, CDR1 is MNHEY and CDR2 is SMNVEV (reference sequence). The CDR3 sequence is 11 residues long. V was shortened by 7 bases and J by 7 bases, with 11 bases between the two germline ends.

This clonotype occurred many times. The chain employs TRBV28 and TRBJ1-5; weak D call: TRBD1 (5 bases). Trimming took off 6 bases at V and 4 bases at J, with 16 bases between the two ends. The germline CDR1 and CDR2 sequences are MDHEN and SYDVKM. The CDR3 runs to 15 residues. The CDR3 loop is CASSHRVGGNQPQHF. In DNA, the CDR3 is TGTGCCAGCAGCCATCGAGTCGGGGGAAATCAGCCCCAGCATTTT. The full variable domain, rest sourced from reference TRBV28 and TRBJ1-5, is DVKVTQSSRYLVKRTGEKVFLECVQDMDHENMFWYRQDPGLGLRLIYFSYDVKMKEKGDIPEGYSVSREKKERFSLILESASTNQTSMYLCASSHRVGGNQPQHFGDGTRLSIL.

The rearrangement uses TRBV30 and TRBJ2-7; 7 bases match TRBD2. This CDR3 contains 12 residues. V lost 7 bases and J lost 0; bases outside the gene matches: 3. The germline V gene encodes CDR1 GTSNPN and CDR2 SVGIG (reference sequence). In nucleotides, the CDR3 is TGTGCCTTAGGGAGGGGCTCCTACGAGCAGTACTTC. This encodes CALGRGSYEQYF.

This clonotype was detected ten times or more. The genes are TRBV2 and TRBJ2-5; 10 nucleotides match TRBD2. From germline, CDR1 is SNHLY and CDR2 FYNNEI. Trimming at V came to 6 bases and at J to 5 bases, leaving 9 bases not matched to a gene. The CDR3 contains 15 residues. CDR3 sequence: CASSAEREGDETQYF. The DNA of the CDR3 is TGTGCCAGCAGCGCTGAGCGGGAGGGAGATGAGACCCAGTACTTC.

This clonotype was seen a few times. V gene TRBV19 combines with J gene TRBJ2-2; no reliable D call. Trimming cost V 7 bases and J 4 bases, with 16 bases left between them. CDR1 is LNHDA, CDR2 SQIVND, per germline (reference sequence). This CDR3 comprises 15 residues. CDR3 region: CASIGRPVGTGELFF. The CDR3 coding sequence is TGTGCCAGTATTGGCCGGCCGGTTGGCACCGGGGAGCTGTTTTTT.

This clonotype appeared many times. This CDR3 reads CASSPGSRYGYTF. CDR3 bases: TGTGCCAGCAGTCCGGGCAGCCGCTATGGCTACACCTTC. This rearrangement joins TRBV12-3 or TRBV12-4 to TRBJ1-2, with no clear D. This CDR3 contains 13 residues. The V end lost 5 bases, the J end lost 4 bases, and 11 bases lay between the germline ends.